A single T cell receptor beta chain is shown here with its context. Its antigen is still unknown. Method: immunoSEQ multiplex PCR; TCRdb's copy keeps in-frame clones and lacks some. The profile shows tens of thousands of clones, roughly 82% of them singletons. This sample stems from a study of T cell responses to AZD1222 COVID-19 vaccine. At the level of the study: It was second doses at about 4 or about 12 weeks that were pooled. General study results and limits: Donors were mostly white British, more females; clonal diversity possibly underestimated. Spike-specific TCR breadth and depth were elevated following two AZD1222 doses.

Trimming took off 0 bases at V and 1 base at J, with 5 bases between the two ends. Germline CDR1 is SGDLS and CDR2 is YYNGEE. The length of the CDR3 is 13 residues. The J gene is TRBJ2-7, the V gene TRBV9; D gene unclear. This receptor was identified in an adult in good health. The source material was peripheral blood, sampled on day 0 of AZD1222 vaccination. CDR3 nucleotide sequence: TGTGCCAGCAGCGTAGCGCATTCCTACGAGCAGTACTTC. Its translation: CASSVAHSYEQYF.